This TCR beta chain was obtained from a study of somatic mutations in cytotoxic T cells in rheumatoid arthritis. About the research overall: Collection of patient blood (over 26 ml EDTA) took place right after diagnosis, before any treatment.

The CDR3 runs to 19 residues. The junction had 11 bases not matched to a gene; V was cut back by 1 base and J by 2 bases. Germline CDR1 SGHKS, CDR2 YYEKEE (reference sequence). Study-level results: Compared with age-matched healthy controls, rheumatoid arthritis patients did not differ significantly in CD8+ T-cell clonality.

CD4+ and CD8+ cells were isolated by positive magnetic bead selection, with purity checked by flow cytometry. Libraries were prepared by immunoSEQ multiplex PCR; TCRdb keeps only in-frame clonotypes and omits some of them. The sample has 10,000 to 12,000 clones, more than 75% seen once. This clone was counted between two and nine times. The antigen remains undetermined. V is TRBV5-5 and J is TRBJ2-2, with 10 positions matching TRBD1. The source of this sequence is an adult with rheumatoid arthritis. Sequenced: CD8+ T cells sorted from blood. For the CDR3, the DNA is TGTGCCAGCAGCTTGATGGGACAGGGGACTTTTTTAAACACCGGGGAGCTGTTTTTT. Translating gives CASSLMGQGTFLNTGELFF.